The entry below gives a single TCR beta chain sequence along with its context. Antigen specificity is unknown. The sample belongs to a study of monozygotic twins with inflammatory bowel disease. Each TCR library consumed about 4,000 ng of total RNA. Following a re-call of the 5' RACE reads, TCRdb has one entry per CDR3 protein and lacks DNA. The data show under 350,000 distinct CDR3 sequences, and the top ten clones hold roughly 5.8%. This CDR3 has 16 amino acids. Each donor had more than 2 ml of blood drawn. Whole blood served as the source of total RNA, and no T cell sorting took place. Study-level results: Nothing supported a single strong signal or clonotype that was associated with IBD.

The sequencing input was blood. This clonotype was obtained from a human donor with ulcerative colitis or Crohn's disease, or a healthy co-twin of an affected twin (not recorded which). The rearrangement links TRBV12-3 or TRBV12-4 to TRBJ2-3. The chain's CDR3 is CASSFLTHTSTDTQYF.